This is a list of T cell receptor beta chains from one sample in a study of blood T cell repertoires in COVID-19. Data came from immunoSEQ multiplex PCR; TCRdb stores just in-frame clones and leaves some out. Among about 240,000 clones listed, about 80% were seen once. The specimen was peripheral blood. These TCRs come from a man in his thirties or forties who had recovered from COVID-19. CDR3s include the opening cysteine and the closing phenylalanine or tryptophan. Each record gives: CDR3 protein, CDR3 DNA, D gene, clone size, V gene, CDR3 length, J gene. A D gene is named only where the DNA matches it firmly. Size is omitted from some rows. Given values are once, few, many or a class for expanded clones.

CASSQDRRYNEQFF TGTGCCAGCAGCCAGGACAGGAGGTACAATGAGCAGTTCTTC - - TRBV12-1 14 TRBJ2-1
CASSEPTGSYNEQFF TGTGCCAGCAGTGAACCAACGGGCTCCTACAATGAGCAGTTCTTC - - TRBV6-1 15 TRBJ2-1
CASSQEGSRRTDTQYF TGTGCCAGCAGCCAAGAGGGCTCGCGACGCACAGATACGCAGTATTTT - - TRBV3-1/TRBV3-2 16 TRBJ2-3
CASSRTGGGHQETQYF TGTGCCAGCAGCCGGACCGGGGGGGGCCACCAAGAGACCCAGTACTTC TRBD2 - TRBV3-1/TRBV3-2 16 TRBJ2-5
CASSDAGGSYNEQFF TGTGCCAGCAGTGATGCGGGGGGCTCCTACAATGAGCAGTTCTTC TRBD2 - TRBV6-1 15 TRBJ2-1
CASSSSVDNSPLHF TGTGCCAGCAGTTCCTCAGTTGATAATTCACCCCTCCACTTT - - TRBV28 14 TRBJ1-6
CASSQESSGGTSTDTQYF TGTGCCAGCAGCCAAGAATCTAGCGGGGGAACTAGCACAGATACGCAGTATTTT TRBD2 few TRBV3-1/TRBV3-2 18 TRBJ2-3
CASSWNDRDSGELFF TGTGCCAGCAGTTGGAATGACAGGGACAGCGGGGAGCTGTTTTTT TRBD1 - TRBV6-5 15 TRBJ2-2
CASSPTSGVTDTQYF TGCGCCAGCAGCCCAACTAGCGGGGTTACAGATACGCAGTATTTT TRBD2 - TRBV5-1 15 TRBJ2-3
CATSDRGDEQFF TGTGCCACCAGTGATCGAGGCGATGAGCAGTTCTTC - - TRBV24-1 12 TRBJ2-1
CATSRGQGDTGELFF TGTGCCACCAGCAGAGGACAGGGGGATACCGGGGAGCTGTTTTTT TRBD1 - TRBV15 15 TRBJ2-2
CASSQDMGPPGNTIYF TGCGCCAGCAGCCAAGATATGGGGCCCCCTGGAAACACCATATATTTT - once TRBV4-1 16 TRBJ1-3
CATQRAGARGYTF TGTGCCACCCAACGGGCGGGGGCGAGAGGCTACACCTTC - - TRBV2 13 TRBJ1-2
CASGFGGADTQYF TGTGCTAGTGGTTTCGGGGGGGCCGATACGCAGTATTTT TRBD2 - TRBV12-5 13 TRBJ2-3
CASSSTGFDYGYTF TGTGCCAGCAGCTCCACCGGTTTTGACTATGGCTACACCTTC - - TRBV11-2 14 TRBJ1-2
CASSRVPGELFF TGTGCCAGCAGCCGGGTACCCGGGGAGCTGTTTTTT - once TRBV7-3 12 TRBJ2-2
CASSLGGLATEQFF TGTGCCAGCAGCCTAGGGGGACTAGCGACTGAGCAGTTCTTC TRBD2 - TRBV5-8 14 TRBJ2-1
CASSLESGEFGELFF TGTGCCAGCAGCTTAGAATCGGGGGAGTTCGGGGAGCTGTTTTTT - - TRBV7-9 15 TRBJ2-2
CASSQEGAFVTDTQYF TGCGCCAGCAGCCAAGAAGGGGCGTTTGTCACAGATACGCAGTATTTT - - TRBV4-1 16 TRBJ2-3
CASSLDRPTDTQYF TGTGCCAGCAGCCTGGACAGGCCCACAGATACGCAGTATTTT TRBD1 - TRBV3-1/TRBV3-2 14 TRBJ2-3
CASSSGTGTYGYTF TGTGCCAGCAGCTCCGGGACAGGGACCTATGGCTACACCTTC TRBD1 once TRBV5-5 14 TRBJ1-2
CAISVGPEVDYGYTF TGTGCCATCAGTGTGGGGCCAGAGGTTGACTATGGCTACACCTTC - - TRBV10-3 15 TRBJ1-2
CASSPDEGAKLFF TGTGCCAGCAGCCCCGACGAGGGGGCGAAACTATTCTTC TRBD1 - TRBV7-3 13 TRBJ2-1
CASRPGQGAFYNEQFF TGCGCCAGCAGACCGGGACAGGGTGCGTTTTACAATGAGCAGTTCTTC TRBD1 - TRBV5-1 16 TRBJ2-1